This T cell receptor beta chain was found in a study of cytomegalovirus exposure and HLA in healthy donors (dated 2017 in TCRdb). Background on the whole study: In an earlier analysis of under 750 of the donors, approximately 260 Gb of sequence data and 100 million or so unique TCR beta sequences from about 180 million T cells were reported. An early release that covered fewer than 750 HLA-typed donors contained 250 to 350 gigabases of sequencing data and approximately 85 million unique TCR sequences. Of the approximately 400 genotyped donors, 80% to 90% were placed in the genetic ancestry cluster associated with self-reported Caucasian donors. The study aimed to test whether cataloging public T cell receptors could reveal signatures of past pathogen exposure. The study used immunosequencing to profile the T cell repertoires of approximately 650 subjects and linked those repertoires to cytomegalovirus serostatus. In addition to the first cohort of about 650 subjects, a separate validation cohort of approximately 120 different subjects was used. To predict cytomegalovirus infection status, the study combined high-throughput TCR immunosequencing, statistical association of individual TCRs with disease status, and machine learning. A later analysis re-analyzed previously published TCR beta repertoires from hundreds of donors and added high-resolution HLA genotyping to study TCR occurrence patterns. Rather than using new phenotypic data, the later analysis identified candidate immune exposures from TCR beta sequences and from how often those sequences occurred across donors. An earlier analysis of 587 of the donors used high-throughput TCR beta sequencing to judge whether each TCR beta V gene segment behaved as functional or pseudogenic. Donor age, sex, ethnicity and CMV serostatus were collected together with the repertoire data. A later genetic analysis took genome-wide SNP genotypes for about three fifths of the 666 donors and used that subset as a discovery cohort. All discovery cohort repertoires had been generated on a single sequencing platform. HLA typing included class I and class II loci at four-digit resolution. The number of donors typed differed by locus, with 629-630 for A, B, C, DRB1 and DQB1, around 520 for DQA1, 600 to 610 for DPA1, and approximately 470 for DPB1. Roughly five DR-DQ haplotypes were handled as single units for association and clustering, since linkage in the cohort was strong. Among around 400 genotyped donors of the cohort, an average of roughly 230,000 unique TCR beta nucleotide sequences was sequenced per donor, of which about 18% were non-productive. Here is what the overall study found, with its caveats: A later genetic analysis reported fewer N-insertions in productive TCRs among donors in an Asian-associated ancestry cluster than the approximately 700-donor mean. According to a later analysis, parvovirus B19, influenza, CMV and Epstein-Barr virus appeared linked to several top co-occurrence clusters. A later genetic analysis associated a missense DCLRE1C variant with V-gene and J-gene trimming of TCR beta chains, and an independent cohort replicated the association. Some IMGT-functional V segments, including TRBV6-2 and TRBV6-3, could not be told apart with the 87-base-pair reads, so those segments were excluded. A later analysis found that most CMV-associated TCR beta chains appeared HLA-restricted, with HLA associations seemingly driven largely by CMV exposure. Some 16 rarely observed V segments, including chromosome 9 orphons, were excluded from the earlier analysis of about 600 of the donors because counts were too low. At a false discovery rate of 0.05, a later analysis linked some 17,000 TCR beta sequences to specific HLA alleles. Because HLA typing was unavailable for some donors at each locus, only the typed subset was used in association tests. A few of the identified cytomegalovirus-associated TCR beta chains were confirmed in vitro to be specific for cytomegalovirus antigens. An earlier analysis of several hundred of the donors showed that most TCR beta V segments appeared in productive rearrangements either about 87% or about 30% of the time, which broadly matched IMGT annotations. Presence/absence analyses assumed roughly uniform sequencing depth across donors, an assumption that may not hold. The classifier was reported to diagnose cytomegalovirus status with high specificity and sensitivity in both the original cohort and the validation cohort. A further reported finding was that TCR beta sequences accurately predicted the HLA-A and HLA-B alleles for most subjects in the first cohort. When HLA alleles, especially DR and DQ, strongly co-occurred, TCR associations were difficult to assign to individual alleles. The study listed 150 to 200 TCR beta chains as associated with cytomegalovirus. A cluster of highly shared sequence variants was judged likely to be a technical artifact of the sequencing pipeline. This cohort had only TCR beta chains sequenced, and the lack of alpha or paired-chain data limited which features could be detected. In a later analysis, HLA-associated TCR beta chains showed more clonal expansion and lower generation probabilities than non-associated chains that were equally common. Immune exposure information for the cohort was limited to CMV serostatus. The authors suggested that the approach could potentially be extended to other disease states and immunological phenotypes. Most TCR sequences were observed very rarely across donors, whereas some public TCRs were present in many individuals. Correlated functional status among segregating V segments might reflect linkage disequilibrium, but an unknown experimental factor could not be ruled out. In a later analysis, the rate of TCR association differed among HLA loci, with DRB1 alleles having the most associated TCRs and HLA-C alleles having the fewest.

In total, 600 or so healthy bone marrow donors made up the cohort. At the time of sampling, all cohort members were nominally healthy, though unrecorded immune exposures were likely present. CMV serostatus was recorded as positive for some 300 and negative for about 55% of the 666 cohort members, whereas no CMV serostatus was recorded for the donor in question. A peripheral blood sample was collected from each donor, and TCR beta sequencing was performed on peripheral blood mononuclear cells. The Qiagen DNeasy Blood Extraction Kit was used to extract genomic DNA from the blood cell samples. CDR1 and CDR2, per the germline V gene (reference sequence), are MNHNY and SVGAGI. V gives up 6 bases and J gives up 6 bases, and the segment between their germline ends measures 19 bases. Taken from cysteine to phenylalanine, the CDR3 has 15 residues. The read is trimmed to its CDR3 DNA, 45 bases read in frame from base 1.

This clone was detected a few times. Its antigen target is currently unknown. Base qualities were left out, and no much larger clone turns up one base away. Library method: the immunoSEQ multiplex PCR assay. A mixture of 60 forward primers for TCR Vbeta segments and 13 reverse primers for TCR Jbeta segments was used in the multiplex PCR. The CDR3 region of rearranged TCR beta genes was amplified from genomic DNA with a multiplex PCR assay. The amplified TCR beta libraries were sequenced on the Illumina HiSeq System as 87-base-pair reads. Concerning the study's data processing: A later analysis tallied around 80 million unique TCR beta chains across the 600 to 700 repertoires, and around 10 million of those chains were shared by two or more donors. To remove PCR and sequencing errors, raw reads were error-corrected and collapsed into unique sequences using a nearest-neighbor algorithm that merged closely related sequences. CDR3 sequences were aligned to IMGT reference sequences to assign V, D and J gene segments. Each retained sequence needed at least a six-nucleotide match to both a V gene segment and a J gene segment. Rearrangements were classified as productive when the CDR3 lacked stop codons and remained in frame with V and J, and all other rearrangements were classified as non-productive. Following IMGT convention, CDR3 was defined as the stretch from the second conserved V-encoded cysteine to the conserved J-encoded phenylalanine. The earlier analysis of about 530 of the donors excluded any sequence lacking an unambiguous match to a single V gene segment. An earlier analysis of 587 of the donors called V segments functional above 56.7% productive rearrangements and segregating when the between-donor standard deviation exceeded 5%. A statistical classification framework was built to diagnose cytomegalovirus status from the catalog of TCR beta chain sequences. A later analysis assigned V and J genes by comparing TCR nucleotide sequences with IMGT/GENE-DB human TR gene sequences. In a later analysis, CDR3 sequences and most-parsimonious VDJ recombination scenarios were assigned using the TCRdist pipeline. In a later analysis, each TCR beta chain was defined by its CDR3 amino acid sequence together with its V-gene family, and reads lacking a unique V-gene family were excluded. As a way to deal with suspected cross-contamination and a sequencing artifact, a later analysis dropped hundreds of nucleotide sequences that were highly shared and had low generation probability. In a later analysis, a clonal expansion index was calculated for each public chain from normalized within-repertoire ranks of inferred template counts. A later analysis computed generation probabilities with a VDJ recombination model fitted to out-of-frame rearrangements, and checked the results against IGoR. In a later analysis, hypergeometric tests were used to score TCR-TCR, TCR-HLA and TCR-CMV co-occurrence, with a repertoire-size bias correction applied to TCR pairs. To estimate false discovery rates, a later analysis permuted the HLA or CMV assignments 20 times. In a later analysis, co-occurring TCRs were grouped using DBSCAN, with TCRdist sequence similarity added in when clustering inside HLA-allele-positive subsets. Repertoires with fewer than 30,000 or more than 120,000 public chains, plus five repertoires with anomalous nucleotide sharing, were excluded from co-occurrence clustering. The clones in this table, taken by TCRdb from immuneACCESS, are in-frame only. Not every clone is retained; where verified, under half of the shortfall comes from an unresolved V gene, and the cause of the rest is unknown. V and J calls and clone size are those listed in that table; D and trimming were worked out from the DNA. The sample table contains 100,000 to 150,000 clones; only one count was recorded for 77% of them. The ten largest clonotypes hold 3.7% of the sample.

The sequence links TRBV6-6 to TRBJ2-3; perhaps TRBD2 is the D gene, with 7 bases matching. This sequence was found in a human donor in good health. The source material was PBMCs. In nucleotides, the sequence is TGTGCCAGCAGCCCAGGTCGGGGGGCGTTTGATACGCAGTATTTT. It is translated as CASSPGRGAFDTQYF.